The 32 T cell receptor beta chains reported below all come from one sample, sequenced in a study of T-cell memory formation after mild COVID-19. Using its own MiXCR run on the 5' RACE reads, TCRdb lists one record per CDR3 protein. The profile shows about 250,000 distinct CDR3 sequences, around 15% of them singletons. The sample consisted of PBMCs or a T cell subset sorted from them (not recorded which). These receptors were collected from a man aged 18 to 35 who had mild COVID-19 (a few samples of this study predate the infection). Cell type and time point are not known.

The rearrangement joins TRBV4-3 to TRBJ2-1; D is undetermined. CDR1 and CDR2 (germline): LGHNA, YSLEER. The length of the CDR3 is 14 residues. V lost 1 base to trimming and J lost 8 bases, with 12 bases between them. The CDR3 sequence is CASSQVFGSDEQFF. The DNA for the CDR3 is TGCGCCAGCAGCCAAGTTTTCGGGTCAGATGAGCAGTTCTTC.

In this sample, this clonotype turned up a few times. The gene calls are TRBV4-1 and TRBJ2-2; D possibly uses TRBD1 or TRBD2 (5 bases each). CDR3 size: 15 residues. Trimming cost V 4 bases and J 3 bases, with 12 bases left between them. The V gene's germline CDR1 is MGHRA and CDR2 YSYEKL. CDR3 nucleotide sequence: TGCGCCAGCAGCCCGGGACGTCGGGACACCGGGGAGCTGTTTTTT. This codes for CASSPGRRDTGELFF.

This clonotype appeared a few times. V usage is TRBV10-3 and J usage is TRBJ2-2; D may be TRBD1 (6 bases). The CDR3 runs 14 residues. Germline V gene sequence: CDR1 ENHRY, CDR2 SYGVKD. V was clipped by 2 bases and J by 2 bases, with 6 bases between them. The CDR3 is CAISEGTNTGELFF. The CDR3 region has the DNA TGTGCCATCAGTGAGGGGACAAACACCGGGGAGCTGTTTTTT.

This chain's CDR3 is CASSLSAGTEAFF. For the CDR3, the DNA is TGTGCCAGCAGTTTATCGGCGGGTACTGAAGCTTTCTTT. The chain uses TRBV27 and TRBJ1-1; D call uncertain. The germline CDR1 and CDR2 sequences are MNHEY and SMNVEV (reference sequence). V shed 0 bases and J shed 5 bases, with 7 bases lying between them. There are 13 residues in the CDR3.

V is TRBV4-2 and J is TRBJ2-1; 10 positions agree with TRBD1. The CDR3 consists of 15 residues. Germline values: CDR1 LGHNA, CDR2 YNFKEQ. V lost 1 base, J lost 6 bases, and 3 bases stayed unmatched. The CDR3 sequence: CASSQGQGAFNEQFF. The CDR3 DNA sequence: TGTGCCAGCAGCCAAGGACAGGGGGCTTTCAATGAGCAGTTCTTC.

This clonotype was seen many times. The chain carries TRBV28 and TRBJ2-7; weak D call: TRBD2 (7 bases). Germline CDR1 MDHEN, CDR2 SYDVKM. The CDR3 has 13 residues. V was trimmed by 5 bases and J by 5 bases, leaving 13 bases between them. DNA of the CDR3: TGTGCCAGCAGTCCGTCGGGGGGCCACGAGCAGTACGTC. This gives the protein CASSPSGGHEQYV.

The chain links TRBV6-6 to TRBJ1-6, with 11 bases matching TRBD1. CDR3 length: 17 residues. The V segment lost 6 bases and the J segment 5 bases; nucleotides outside the gene matches: 9. Per the germline V gene, CDR1 is MNHNY and CDR2 is SVGAGI (reference sequence). CDR3 residues: CASRGTGGSSDNSPLHF. CDR3 DNA sequence: TGTGCCAGCAGAGGGACAGGGGGAAGCTCGGATAATTCACCCCTCCACTTT.

The sample holds a few counts of this clonotype. The chain uses TRBV20-1 and TRBJ2-5; D possibly corresponds to TRBD1 (5 bases). V shed 1 base and J shed 2 bases, with 8 bases lying between them. Germline V gene sequence: CDR1 DFQATT, CDR2 SNEGSKA (reference sequence). The CDR3 consists of 13 residues. CDR3 residues: CSARGGGQETQYF. The CDR3 bases are TGCAGTGCTAGAGGGGGCGGACAAGAGACCCAGTACTTC.

This clonotype has a count of ten or more. V is TRBV29-1 and J is TRBJ1-2; TRBD1 might be the D (5 bases). With 4 bases removed from V and 4 bases from J, the gap between germline ends came to 13 bases. In germline, CDR1 is SQVTM, CDR2 ANQGSEA. The CDR3 runs to 13 residues. The CDR3 nucleotides read TGCAGCGTTGGAATGACCCAGGGCTATGGCTACACCTTC. Translated, it gives CSVGMTQGYGYTF.

The chain employs TRBV12-3 or TRBV12-4 and TRBJ2-7, with 7 positions matching TRBD2. The CDR3 spans 15 residues. Germline trimming cut 3 bases from V and 0 bases from J; bases unmatched to any gene: 5. The CDR3 DNA follows: TGTGCCAGCAGTTTCTCCGCGGGGGTCTCCTACGAGCAGTACGTC. Translated: CASSFSAGVSYEQYV.

J is TRBJ2-7 and V is TRBV5-5; D gene ambiguous. The V and J ends lost 4 bases and 6 bases respectively, with 11 bases between them. The germline gives CDR1 SGHKS, CDR2 YYEKEE (reference sequence). This CDR3 region has 12 residues. CDR3 protein: CASSRRAPEQYF. Written as DNA, the CDR3 is TGTGCCAGCAGCCGTCGGGCCCCCGAGCAGTACTTC.

In its sample, this clonotype was seen a few times. The gene calls are TRBV4-2 and TRBJ2-1, with D perhaps given as TRBD1 or TRBD2 (5 bases each). The CDR3 sequence is 15 residues long. The germline V gene has CDR1 LGHNA and CDR2 YNFKEQ. Trimming took 8 bases from V and 0 from J, leaving 14 bases between them. In DNA, the CDR3 is TGTGCCAGCCGCCCCCCAGGGAGCTCCTACAATGAGCAGTTCTTC. This gives the protein CASRPPGSSYNEQFF.

The chain employs TRBV18 and TRBJ2-1, with 7 bases aligning to TRBD1. Germline V gene sequence: CDR1 KGHSH, CDR2 LQKENI. Trimming took 9 bases from V and 6 from J; bases not matched to a gene: 8. The CDR3 sequence is 13 residues long. This CDR3 is CASQTGDRNEQFF. The CDR3 region has the DNA TGTGCCAGTCAAACAGGGGATCGCAATGAGCAGTTCTTC.

This clonotype has at least ten counts. V is TRBV20-1 and J is TRBJ2-1; the match to TRBD2 covers 9 bases. Trimming at V came to 0 bases and at J to 1 base, leaving 7 bases not matched to a gene. The length of the CDR3 is 17 residues. The germline CDR1 and CDR2 sequences are DFQATT and SNEGSKA (reference sequence). The CDR3, as DNA: TGCAGTGCTAGAGATAGGAATAGCGGGGGTTCCTACAATGAGCAGTTCTTC. Amino acid sequence: CSARDRNSGGSYNEQFF.

A few counts support this clonotype. V is TRBV5-1 and J is TRBJ1-2, with a possible D match to TRBD1 (5 bases). The CDR3 is made up of 13 amino acids. The V gene's germline CDR1 is SGHRS and CDR2 YFSETQ. V was trimmed by 2 bases and J by 4 bases, leaving 9 bases between them. The CDR3 sequence is CASSLQETYGYTF. CDR3 DNA: TGCGCCAGCAGCTTACAGGAGACCTATGGCTACACCTTC.

This chain connects TRBV25-1 to TRBJ2-2; 9 positions agree with TRBD1. V lost 6 bases to trimming and J lost 2 bases; unmatched junction nucleotides: 7. Germline V lookup: CDR1 MGHDK, CDR2 SYGVNS. The CDR3 consists of 16 residues. The CDR3 coding sequence is TGTGCCAGCAGCCCAAACAGGGGGCTTAACACCGGGGAGCTGTTTTTT. The encoded protein is CASSPNRGLNTGELFF.

The chain uses TRBV20-1 and TRBJ2-3, with a possible D match to TRBD2 (6 bases). The CDR3 totals 14 residues. Germline V gene data show CDR1 as DFQATT and CDR2 as SNEGSKA (reference sequence). The germline V and J ends were trimmed by 6 bases and 1 base, with 14 bases remaining between them. The CDR3 is CSAHRAGRTDTQYF. The CDR3 bases are TGCAGTGCGCACCGCGCGGGACGCACAGATACGCAGTATTTT.

There are many counts of this clonotype. The J gene is TRBJ2-3, the V gene TRBV5-1; 7 positions agree with TRBD1. Germline CDR1 and CDR2: SGHRS and YFSETQ. The CDR3 totals 20 residues. J gave up 2 bases and V 1 base, and 19 bases lay outside the gene matches. DNA for the CDR3: TGCGCCAGCAGCTTGCGTACCCGGACAGGCCAAAATCGTAACACAGATACGCAGTATTTT. Protein: CASSLRTRTGQNRNTDTQYF. The variable domain in full, completed from reference TRBV5-1 and TRBJ2-3, reads KAGVTQTPRYLIKTRGQQVTLSCSPISGHRSVSWYQQTPGQGLQFLFEYFSETQRNKGNFPGRFSGRQFSNSRSEMNVSTLELGDSALYLCASSLRTRTGQNRNTDTQYFGPGTRLTVL.

There are a few counts of this clonotype. V usage is TRBV15 and J usage is TRBJ2-7; D is ambiguous. CDR1 and CDR2 (germline): LNHNV, YYDKDF (reference sequence). The CDR3 runs to 13 residues. The V gene lost 3 bases and the J gene lost 1 base, with 7 bases spanning the gap. CDR3 DNA sequence: TGTGCCACCAGCAGGAATCCTTCCTACGAGCAGTACTTC. The encoded protein is CATSRNPSYEQYF.

This chain connects TRBV29-1 to TRBJ1-2; D unclear. This CDR3 is 14 amino acids long. Germline assignment: CDR1 SQVTM and CDR2 ANQGSEA. The germline V and J ends were trimmed by 0 bases and 1 base, with 9 bases remaining between them. CDR3 loop: CSVEEGPSNYGYTF. As DNA, the CDR3 is TGCAGCGTTGAAGAAGGCCCCAGTAACTATGGCTACACCTTC.

This clonotype was counted a few times. The chain joins TRBV7-2 to TRBJ1-5, with D possibly matching TRBD1 (5 bases). Germline CDR1 and CDR2: SGHTA and FQGNSA. This CDR3 contains 16 residues. With 3 bases removed from V and 4 bases from J, the gap between germline ends came to 16 bases. CDR3 in amino acids: CASSLIGAPRNQPQHF. CDR3 coding DNA: TGTGCCAGCAGCTTGATTGGGGCCCCAAGGAATCAGCCCCAGCATTTT. The full variable domain, its missing parts supplied by reference TRBV7-2 and TRBJ1-5, is GAGVSQSPSNKVTEKGKDVELRCDPISGHTALYWYRQSLGQGLEFLIYFQGNSAPDKSGLPSDRFSAERTGGSVSTLTIQRTQQEDSAVYLCASSLIGAPRNQPQHFGDGTRLSIL.

The chain combines TRBV3-1 with TRBJ2-7; no reliable D call. The germline gives CDR1 LGHDT, CDR2 YNNKEL (reference sequence). This CDR3 contains 13 residues. Trimming left V 1 base short and J 2 bases short, with 6 bases between. CDR3 in amino acids: CASSQVGPYEQYF. The CDR3 region has the DNA TGTGCCAGCAGCCAAGTCGGGCCCTACGAGCAGTACTTC.

The rearrangement uses TRBV20-1 and TRBJ1-2, with TRBD1 matching over 7 bases. The CDR3 consists of 12 residues. Germline CDR1 is DFQATT and CDR2 is SNEGSKA (reference sequence). Trimming removed 3 bases from V and 4 bases from J; junction bases left unmatched: 2. The CDR3 is CSARGQIYGYTF. The CDR3 nucleotides read TGCAGTGCTAGGGGACAGATCTATGGCTACACCTTC.

V is TRBV7-9 and J is TRBJ1-1; 7 bases agree with TRBD1. The CDR3 has 15 residues. Germline-derived CDR1 and CDR2 are SEHNR and FQNEAQ (reference sequence). Losses at the gene ends were 5 bases for V and 1 base for J; bases not matched to a gene: 7. In DNA form, the CDR3 reads TGTGCCAGCAGCCCCTGGACAGGATCGAACACTGAAGCTTTCTTT. This codes for CASSPWTGSNTEAFF.

This clonotype has just a few counts. The rearrangement links TRBV6-1 to TRBJ2-5; tentative D call: TRBD1 (6 bases). Germline values: CDR1 MNHNS, CDR2 SASEGT. Trimming cost V 6 bases and J 7 bases, with 15 bases left between them. The CDR3 length is 13 residues. The CDR3 DNA reads as TGTGCCAGCAGGATGACAGGCGAGGCGACCCAGTACTTC. Translating it yields CASRMTGEATQYF.

The chain employs TRBV18 and TRBJ2-3; unclear D gene. This CDR3 contains 13 residues. Trimming pared 0 bases from V and 3 bases from J, leaving 4 bases between. From germline, CDR1 is KGHSH and CDR2 LQKENI. CDR3 protein: CASSPPMTDTQYF. The CDR3 DNA is TGTGCCAGCTCACCACCGATGACAGATACGCAGTATTTT.

This clonotype was observed a few times. The rearrangement links TRBV19 to TRBJ1-2; the D gene is possibly TRBD1 (6 bases). Trimming stripped 9 bases from V and 5 bases from J, with 13 bases between. The germline CDR1 and CDR2 sequences are LNHDA and SQIVND (reference sequence). The CDR3 is 12 residues long. The CDR3 protein is CASRGADYGYTF. For the CDR3, the DNA is TGTGCCAGCCGGGGGGCAGATTATGGCTACACCTTC.

This clonotype was counted between two and nine times. The gene calls are TRBV29-1 and TRBJ1-2; 10 bases are shared with TRBD1. V lost 6 bases and J lost 1; bases outside the gene matches: 2. Germline CDR1 is SQVTM and CDR2 is ANQGSEA. This CDR3 is built from 13 residues. The CDR3 sequence: CSVRTGGNYGYTF. The CDR3 DNA is TGCAGCGTCCGGACAGGGGGTAACTATGGCTACACCTTC.

CDR3 bases: TGCGCCAGCAGCCAAGGGACAGGGGCCTACTGGGAGACCCAGTACTTC. The encoded protein is CASSQGTGAYWETQYF. The chain employs TRBV4-1 and TRBJ2-5, with TRBD1 matching 9 bases. V lost 1 base, J lost 5 bases, and 8 bases stayed unmatched. CDR3 length equals 16 residues. Germline assignment: CDR1 MGHRA and CDR2 YSYEKL.

The chain joins TRBV6-6 to TRBJ1-2; D gene ambiguous. Per germline, CDR1 MNHNY and CDR2 SVGAGI (reference sequence). CDR3 length equals 14 residues. V lost 5 bases, J lost 4 bases, and 14 bases lay in between. The CDR3 bases are TGTGCCAGCAGTACCGTGCGGCAACTCTATGGCTACACCTTC. Translating it yields CASSTVRQLYGYTF.

The V and J genes are TRBV12-3 or TRBV12-4 and TRBJ1-1; D gene ambiguous. Trimming took 8 bases from V and 10 from J, leaving 20 bases between them. CDR3 length: 13 amino acids. CDR3 in amino acids: CASRPESGVRAFF. The CDR3, as DNA: TGTGCCAGCCGCCCGGAGTCGGGTGTGAGAGCTTTCTTT.

The table lists this clonotype with a few counts. The CDR3 here is CASIGQGVDEQFF. The CDR3 bases are TGCGCCAGCATCGGGCAGGGTGTGGATGAGCAGTTCTTC. This chain uses TRBV5-1 with TRBJ2-1, with a weak D call TRBD1 (5 bases). From germline, CDR1 is SGHRS and CDR2 YFSETQ. This CDR3 is 13 amino acids long. Trimming removed 6 bases at V and 8 bases at J, with 15 bases between.